The 29 T cell receptor beta chains in this list originate from one sample, sequenced in a study of shared clonotypes between healthy human individuals. The method was immunoSEQ multiplex PCR; TCRdb's version includes in-frame clones alone and lacks a portion of them. The sample consists of some 2,100,000 clones, approximately 95% of them appearing once. The sequenced material came from naive CD4+ T cells sorted from blood. The subset: CD45RA+ positively selected. The receptor source for this set is a man aged 18 to 29 in good health.

This sequence joins TRBV10-3 and TRBJ1-1, with D possibly TRBD1 on 6 matching bases. Germline V lookup: CDR1 ENHRY, CDR2 SYGVKD. The CDR3 is 14 residues long. Trimming stripped 0 bases from V and 6 bases from J, with 11 bases between. In nucleotides, the CDR3 is TGTGCCATCAGTGAGTCAGGGGGGATTCCTGAAGCTTTCTTT. Translation gives CAISESGGIPEAFF.

The chain recombines TRBV7-2 with TRBJ2-6, with no clear D. The CDR3 sequence is 16 residues long. Per the germline V gene, CDR1 is SGHTA and CDR2 is FQGNSA. The V end lost 5 bases, the J end lost 8 bases, and 19 bases lay between the germline ends. The CDR3 sequence is CASSPNVLTSSNVLTF. The DNA of the CDR3 is TGTGCCAGCAGCCCTAATGTCCTGACCTCATCCAACGTCCTGACTTTC. Looking up the rest from reference TRBV7-2 and TRBJ2-6 gives the full variable domain: GAGVSQSPSNKVTEKGKDVELRCDPISGHTALYWYRQSLGQGLEFLIYFQGNSAPDKSGLPSDRFSAERTGGSVSTLTIQRTQQEDSAVYLCASSPNVLTSSNVLTFGAGSRLTVL.

CDR3 DNA: TGTGCCAGCAGCTCCAAGGACAGGGGTTTTACCACAGATACGCAGTATTTT. Encoded protein: CASSSKDRGFTTDTQYF. V and J are TRBV11-2 and TRBJ2-3; 9 bases agree with TRBD1. Per the germline V gene, CDR1 is SGHAT and CDR2 is FQNNGV. The CDR3 is 17 residues long. Trimming cost V 4 bases and J 2 bases; bases outside gene matches: 10. Drawing the rest from reference TRBV11-2 and TRBJ2-3, the complete variable domain is EAGVAQSPRYKIIEKRQSVAFWCNPISGHATLYWYQQILGQGPKLLIQFQNNGVVDDSQLPKDRFSAERLKGVDSTLKIQPAKLEDSAVYLCASSSKDRGFTTDTQYFGPGTRLTVL.

The J gene is TRBJ2-1, the V gene TRBV9, with TRBD2 identical over 7 bases. The CDR3 contains 15 residues. CDR1 is SGDLS, CDR2 YYNGEE, per germline. Trimming cost V 0 bases and J 6 bases; bases outside gene matches: 6. CDR3 DNA sequence: TGTGCCAGCAGCGTAGTGGCTAGCGGAGGCAATGAGCAGTTCTTC. This gives the protein CASSVVASGGNEQFF.

The chain carries TRBV6-1 and TRBJ2-7; 12 bases line up with TRBD1. This CDR3 is 14 amino acids long. V was pared by 6 bases and J by 9 bases, with 9 bases of the junction left unmatched. The V gene's germline CDR1 is MNHNS and CDR2 SASEGT. The CDR3 loop is CASRRDRGQEGQYF. Here the CDR3 DNA reads TGTGCCAGCAGACGGGACAGGGGGCAAGAGGGGCAGTACTTC.

This clone was seen a few times. This sequence joins TRBV30 and TRBJ1-1, with no clear D. The V end lost 8 bases, the J end lost 1 base, and 5 bases lay between the germline ends. This CDR3 has 10 residues. Germline V gives CDR1 GTSNPN, CDR2 SVGIG (reference sequence). CDR3 DNA: TGTGCCGTAAGGAACACTGAAGCTTTCTTT. This codes for CAVRNTEAFF.

This clone was picked up one time. This rearrangement joins TRBV6-5 to TRBJ2-1, with 10 bases that match TRBD2. The CDR3 loop spans 14 amino acids. The ends lost 11 bases at V and 8 bases at J; junction bases unmatched: 12. The germline V gene encodes CDR1 MNHEY and CDR2 SVGAGI. CDR3 residues: CAVGPSGSRYEQFF. As DNA, the CDR3 is TGTGCCGTAGGCCCTAGCGGGAGTCGCTATGAGCAGTTCTTC.

The chain combines TRBV27 with TRBJ1-2, with a tentative D call TRBD1 (5 bases). This CDR3 is built from 13 residues. CDR1 and CDR2 (germline): MNHEY, SMNVEV (reference sequence). Trimming shortened V by 7 bases and J by 8 bases, and 17 bases separated the two germline ends. CDR3 bases: TGTGCCAGCACCGCAAGGGGCGTGTGGGGCTACACCTTC. Translated: CASTARGVWGYTF.

The rearrangement links TRBV19 to TRBJ1-1; TRBD1 agrees at 8 bases. The V gene's germline CDR1 is LNHDA and CDR2 SQIVND (reference sequence). The J segment lost 5 bases and the V segment lost 4 bases, leaving 6 bases of the junction unmatched. The CDR3 spans 14 residues. The CDR3 loop reads CASSNTGGRTEAFF. CDR3 bases: TGTGCCAGTAGTAACACAGGGGGGCGGACTGAAGCTTTCTTT.

CDR3: CASSDPPEENSYEQYF. As DNA, the CDR3 is TGTGCCAGCAGTGATCCCCCGGAGGAGAACTCCTACGAGCAGTACTTC. The J gene is TRBJ2-7, the V gene TRBV6-1, with D possibly TRBD2 on 5 matching bases. In germline, CDR1 is MNHNS, CDR2 SASEGT. V lost 3 bases to trimming and J lost 0 bases, with 15 bases between them. The CDR3 length is 16 residues.

This clone was recorded only once. This chain's CDR3 is CASSQVDRDSYEQYF. The CDR3 DNA is TGCGCCAGCAGCCAAGTGGACAGGGATTCCTACGAGCAGTACTTC. V is TRBV4-3 and J is TRBJ2-7, with 8 nucleotides matching TRBD1. Trimming took 1 base from V and 1 from J; bases not matched to a gene: 3. This CDR3 has 15 amino acids. Germline V lookup: CDR1 LGHNA, CDR2 YSLEER.

In DNA, the CDR3 is TGTGCCACCCGAGGGACTAGCGGGAGGGTGGAGACCCAGTACTTC. Encoded protein: CATRGTSGRVETQYF. The V and J genes are TRBV6-5 and TRBJ2-5, with TRBD2 matching over 16 bases. The CDR3 loop spans 15 amino acids. CDR1 MNHEY and CDR2 SVGAGI come from the germline V gene. V shed 10 bases, J shed 5 bases, and the junction held 7 bases outside the gene matches.

The CDR3 loop is CASSEGGPRNTIYF. The CDR3 DNA reads TGTGCCAGCAGTGAAGGGGGGCCGAGGAACACCATATATTTT. V gene TRBV6-1 combines with J gene TRBJ1-3; a weak D match, TRBD1 (6 bases). Germline CDR1 and CDR2: MNHNS and SASEGT. V was clipped by 1 base and J by 7 bases, with 11 bases between them. The CDR3 has 14 residues.

This chain connects TRBV7-2 to TRBJ2-1, with D perhaps TRBD2 (5 bases). Germline CDR1 reads SGHTA; CDR2 reads FQGNSA. The germline V and J ends were trimmed by 5 bases and 7 bases, with 9 bases remaining between them. The CDR3 sequence is 12 residues long. The CDR3 sequence: CASSQRRNEQFF. In DNA, the CDR3 is TGTGCCAGCAGCCAGCGGAGGAATGAGCAGTTCTTC. Full variable domain (missing parts from reference TRBV7-2 and TRBJ2-1): GAGVSQSPSNKVTEKGKDVELRCDPISGHTALYWYRQSLGQGLEFLIYFQGNSAPDKSGLPSDRFSAERTGGSVSTLTIQRTQQEDSAVYLCASSQRRNEQFFGPGTRLTVL.

This chain connects TRBV2 to TRBJ2-6; 7 bases match TRBD2. The junction had 7 bases not matched to a gene; V was cut back by 5 bases and J by 3 bases. The CDR3 length is 16 residues. Germline V gives CDR1 SNHLY, CDR2 FYNNEI. CDR3 sequence: CASSREGRRGANVLTF. CDR3 sequence (DNA): TGTGCCAGCAGTAGGGAGGGACGTCGTGGGGCCAACGTCCTGACTTTC.

The chain uses TRBV6-5 and TRBJ1-3; D is perhaps TRBD1 (5 bases). V gave up 8 bases and J gave up 1 base, with 9 bases separating them. The CDR3 contains 13 residues. The germline gives CDR1 MNHEY, CDR2 SVGAGI. The CDR3 loop is CASLRDSGNTIYF. The DNA of the CDR3 is TGTGCCAGCCTCAGGGATTCTGGAAACACCATATATTTT.

The chain carries TRBV28 and TRBJ1-2, with D hard to call. The V and J ends lost 3 bases and 3 bases respectively, with 8 bases between them. The CDR3 has 13 residues. CDR1 and CDR2 from the germline V gene are MDHEN and SYDVKM. In DNA, the CDR3 is TGTGCCAGCAGTTTGCCAGAGGACTATGGCTACACCTTC. This gives the protein CASSLPEDYGYTF.

The CDR3 nucleotides read TGCGCCAGCAGCTTGGCGGGACGGCGGAATGAAAAACTGTTTTTT. The encoded protein is CASSLAGRRNEKLFF. This rearrangement joins TRBV5-1 to TRBJ1-4; tentative D call: TRBD1 (5 bases). The CDR3 loop spans 15 amino acids. Per germline, CDR1 SGHRS and CDR2 YFSETQ. V lost 0 bases and J lost 5, with 11 bases in between.

The chain carries TRBV7-2 and TRBJ2-7; 10 nucleotides align to TRBD1. The CDR3 is made up of 15 amino acids. The trim removed 5 bases at V and 7 bases at J, leaving 11 bases unmatched. The germline CDR1 and CDR2 sequences are SGHTA and FQGNSA. DNA of the CDR3: TGTGCCAGCAGCACCGGGACAGGGGTTTTACGGGAGCAGTACTTC. This sequence encodes CASSTGTGVLREQYF.

The rearrangement uses TRBV5-1 and TRBJ2-7, with 8 positions matching TRBD1. Trimming at V came to 4 bases and at J to 3 bases, leaving 6 bases not matched to a gene. Germline lookup yields CDR1 SGHRS and CDR2 YFSETQ. The CDR3 is 14 residues long. The CDR3: CASSPQQGDYEQYF. DNA for the CDR3: TGCGCCAGCAGCCCCCAACAGGGGGACTACGAGCAGTACTTC.

Only one count was recorded for this clone. This chain joins TRBV7-9 and TRBJ2-3; tentative D call: TRBD1 (6 bases). CDR1 SEHNR and CDR2 FQNEAQ come from the germline V gene (reference sequence). This CDR3 has 19 amino acids. V dropped 2 bases and J dropped 3 bases, with 24 bases sitting between them. This chain's CDR3 is CASSLIGRGLRPGTDTQYF. CDR3 sequence (DNA): TGTGCCAGCAGCTTAATAGGCAGGGGTCTCCGTCCGGGGACAGATACGCAGTATTTT.

This chain joins TRBV19 and TRBJ1-4; 7 nucleotides match TRBD1. J lost 8 bases, V lost 7 bases, and 7 bases had no gene match. This CDR3 has 13 amino acids. From germline, CDR1 is LNHDA and CDR2 SQIVND (reference sequence). CDR3 residues: CASNPGQTEKLFF. The CDR3 DNA reads TGTGCCAGTAACCCGGGACAGACGGAAAAACTGTTTTTT.

This clone is a singleton in its sample. Other DNA sequences from this sample encode an identical CDR3 as well. The chain has TRBV30 and TRBJ2-7; 7 nucleotides match TRBD2. The CDR3 totals 13 residues. Germline V lookup: CDR1 GTSNPN, CDR2 SVGIG (reference sequence). Trimming at V came to 1 base and at J to 2 bases, leaving 2 bases not matched to a gene. The CDR3 reads CAWSGGGPYEQYF. The CDR3, as DNA: TGTGCCTGGAGTGGGGGGGGTCCCTACGAGCAGTACTTC.

V usage is TRBV5-1 and J usage is TRBJ1-3; 8 nucleotides align to TRBD1. The CDR3 runs to 17 residues. The V segment lost 4 bases and the J segment 6 bases; nucleotides outside the gene matches: 15. CDR1 and CDR2 from the germline V gene are SGHRS and YFSETQ. The CDR3 DNA sequence: TGCGCCAGCAGCGAGGGGTGGACAGGGACGGGATCAAACACCATATATTTT. Translated: CASSEGWTGTGSNTIYF. The whole variable domain, remainder taken from reference TRBV5-1 and TRBJ1-3, is KAGVTQTPRYLIKTRGQQVTLSCSPISGHRSVSWYQQTPGQGLQFLFEYFSETQRNKGNFPGRFSGRQFSNSRSEMNVSTLELGDSALYLCASSEGWTGTGSNTIYFGEGSWLTVV.

V gene TRBV29-1 combines with J gene TRBJ1-2; D gene unclear. The CDR3 loop spans 13 amino acids. Deletions cut 4 bases from V and 0 bases from J, with 9 bases between. Germline CDR1 reads SQVTM; CDR2 reads ANQGSEA. Here the CDR3 reads CSVGDRSNYGYTF. DNA for the CDR3: TGCAGCGTTGGAGACCGATCTAACTATGGCTACACCTTC.

This chain uses TRBV13 with TRBJ2-3; perhaps TRBD2 as D (6 bases). This CDR3 has 13 residues. CDR1 is PRHDT, CDR2 FYEKMQ, per germline (reference sequence). Trimming removed 5 bases from V and 1 base from J, with 7 bases in between. CDR3 DNA sequence: TGTGCCAGCAGCCCGGGAGGCACAGATACGCAGTATTTT. Residues: CASSPGGTDTQYF.

The chain has TRBV7-8 and TRBJ2-7, with TRBD1 as a possible D gene (6 bases). This CDR3 spans 15 amino acids. Trimming cost V 2 bases and J 3 bases, with 14 bases left between them. Germline CDR1 and CDR2: SGHVS and FQNEAQ. Here the CDR3 reads CASSLSGRGVYEQYF. In nucleotides, the CDR3 is TGTGCCAGCAGCTTAAGTGGCAGGGGAGTCTACGAGCAGTACTTC.

V usage is TRBV5-1 and J usage is TRBJ1-2; possibly TRBD1 for D (5 bases). Trimming took 0 bases from V and 4 from J, leaving 10 bases between them. The CDR3 sequence is 14 residues long. In germline, CDR1 is SGHRS, CDR2 YFSETQ. The CDR3 spells CASSLATGFYGYTF. The DNA for the CDR3 is TGCGCCAGCAGCTTGGCTACAGGTTTCTATGGCTACACCTTC. Complete variable domain (other parts from reference TRBV5-1 and TRBJ1-2): KAGVTQTPRYLIKTRGQQVTLSCSPISGHRSVSWYQQTPGQGLQFLFEYFSETQRNKGNFPGRFSGRQFSNSRSEMNVSTLELGDSALYLCASSLATGFYGYTFGSGTRLTVV.

The gene calls are TRBV7-9 and TRBJ1-2; D may be TRBD1 (5 bases). V was trimmed by 1 base and J by 3 bases, leaving 9 bases between them. This CDR3 region has 14 residues. Germline assignment: CDR1 SEHNR and CDR2 FQNEAQ (reference sequence). The chain's CDR3 is CASSLGAGHYGYTF. CDR3 DNA sequence: TGTGCCAGCAGCTTAGGGGCGGGACACTATGGCTACACCTTC.